Detailed here is one T cell receptor (beta chain). Trimming at V came to 4 bases and at J to 0 bases, leaving 8 bases not matched to a gene. This CDR3 contains 16 residues. From germline, CDR1 is SGHRS and CDR2 YFSETQ. The sample comes from a study of control samples from healthy donors and cancer patients. Here immunoSEQ multiplex PCR was the method, and the copy in TCRdb shows in-frame clones only, minus some. The sample has approximately 100,000 clones; around 89% are singletons. The source material was PBMCs. This receptor was taken from a man in his 60s with lung cancer. The chain carries TRBV5-1 and TRBJ2-5; 8 bases map to TRBD1. The CDR3, as DNA: TGCGCCAGCAGCCCTGGACAGGGATTGTACCAAGAGACCCAGTACTTC. Translated, it gives CASSPGQGLYQETQYF. The full variable domain, in which reference TRBV5-1 and TRBJ2-5 provide the parts outside the CDR3, is KAGVTQTPRYLIKTRGQQVTLSCSPISGHRSVSWYQQTPGQGLQFLFEYFSETQRNKGNFPGRFSGRQFSNSRSEMNVSTLELGDSALYLCASSPGQGLYQETQYFGPGTRLLVL.